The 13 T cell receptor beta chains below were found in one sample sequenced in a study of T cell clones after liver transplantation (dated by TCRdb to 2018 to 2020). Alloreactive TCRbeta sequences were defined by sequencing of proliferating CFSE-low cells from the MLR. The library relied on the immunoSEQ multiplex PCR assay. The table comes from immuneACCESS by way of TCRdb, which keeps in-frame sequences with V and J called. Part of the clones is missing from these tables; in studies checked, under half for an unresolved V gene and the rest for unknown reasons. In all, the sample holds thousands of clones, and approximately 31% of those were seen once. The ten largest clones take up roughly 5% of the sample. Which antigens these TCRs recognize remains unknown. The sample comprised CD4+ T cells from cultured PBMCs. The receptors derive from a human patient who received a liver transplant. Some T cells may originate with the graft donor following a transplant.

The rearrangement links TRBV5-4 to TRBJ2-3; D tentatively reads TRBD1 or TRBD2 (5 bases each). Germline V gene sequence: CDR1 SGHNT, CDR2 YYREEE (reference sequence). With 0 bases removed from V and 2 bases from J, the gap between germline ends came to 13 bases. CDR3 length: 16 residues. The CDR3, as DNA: TGTGCCAGCAGCTTGGGGGGGTTGGGGAACACAGATACGCAGTATTTT. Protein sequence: CASSLGGLGNTDTQYF.

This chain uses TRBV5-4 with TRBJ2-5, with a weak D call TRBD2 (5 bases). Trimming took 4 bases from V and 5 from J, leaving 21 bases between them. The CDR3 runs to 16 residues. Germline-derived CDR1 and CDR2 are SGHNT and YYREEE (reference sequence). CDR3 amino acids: CASSPRGRLPRETQYF. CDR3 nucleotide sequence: TGTGCCAGCAGCCCCCGGGGTAGGCTCCCCCGGGAGACCCAGTACTTC.

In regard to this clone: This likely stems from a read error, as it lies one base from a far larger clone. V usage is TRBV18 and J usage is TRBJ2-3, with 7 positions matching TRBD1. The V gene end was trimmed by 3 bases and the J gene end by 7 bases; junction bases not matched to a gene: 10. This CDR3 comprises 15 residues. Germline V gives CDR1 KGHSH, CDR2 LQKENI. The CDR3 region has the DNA TGTGCCAGCTCACCCCCGACAGGGTGGGGATATACGCAGTATTTT. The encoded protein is CASSPPTGWGYTQYF.

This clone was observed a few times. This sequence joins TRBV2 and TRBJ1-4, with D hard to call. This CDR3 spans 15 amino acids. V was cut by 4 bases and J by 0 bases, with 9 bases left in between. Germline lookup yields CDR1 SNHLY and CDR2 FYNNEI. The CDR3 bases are TGTGCCAGCAGTGGATACGGAGCAACTAATGAAAAACTGTTTTTT. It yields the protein CASSGYGATNEKLFF.

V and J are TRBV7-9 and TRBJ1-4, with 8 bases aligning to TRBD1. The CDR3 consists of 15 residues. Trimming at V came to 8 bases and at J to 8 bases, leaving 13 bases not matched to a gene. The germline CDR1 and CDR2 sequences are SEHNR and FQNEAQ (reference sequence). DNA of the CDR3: TGTGCCAGCTCCCTTCATGCGGACAGGGTGGAAAAACTGTTTTTT. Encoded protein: CASSLHADRVEKLFF.

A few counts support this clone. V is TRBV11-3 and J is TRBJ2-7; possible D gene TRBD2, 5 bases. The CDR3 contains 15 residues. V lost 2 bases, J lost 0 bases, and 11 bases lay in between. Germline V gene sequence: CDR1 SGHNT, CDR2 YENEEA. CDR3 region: CASSLHTGSSYEQYF. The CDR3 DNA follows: TGTGCCAGCAGCTTACATACGGGAAGCTCCTACGAGCAGTACTTC.

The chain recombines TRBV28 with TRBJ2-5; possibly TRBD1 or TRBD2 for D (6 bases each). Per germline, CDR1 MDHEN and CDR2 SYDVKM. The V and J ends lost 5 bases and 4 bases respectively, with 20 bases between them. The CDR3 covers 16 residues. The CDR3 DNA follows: TGTGCCAGCAGTCAAGGGGGTACGGGAGAGGGAGAGACCCAGTACTTC. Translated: CASSQGGTGEGETQYF. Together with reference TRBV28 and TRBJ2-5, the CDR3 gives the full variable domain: DVKVTQSSRYLVKRTGEKVFLECVQDMDHENMFWYRQDPGLGLRLIYFSYDVKMKEKGDIPEGYSVSREKKERFSLILESASTNQTSMYLCASSQGGTGEGETQYFGPGTRLLVL.

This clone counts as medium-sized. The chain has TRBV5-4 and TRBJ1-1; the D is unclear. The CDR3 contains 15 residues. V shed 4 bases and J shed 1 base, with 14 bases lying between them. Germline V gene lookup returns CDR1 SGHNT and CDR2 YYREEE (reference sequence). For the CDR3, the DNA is TGTGCCAGCAGCCCGGACCAGCAAAGGAACACTGAAGCTTTCTTT. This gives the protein CASSPDQQRNTEAFF.

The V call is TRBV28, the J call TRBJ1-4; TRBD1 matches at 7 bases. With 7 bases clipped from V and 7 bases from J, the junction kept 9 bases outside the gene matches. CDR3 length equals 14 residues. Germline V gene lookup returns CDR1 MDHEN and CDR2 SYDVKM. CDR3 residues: CASTQGGKGEKLFF. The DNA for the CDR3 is TGTGCCAGCACCCAGGGGGGGAAGGGTGAAAAACTGTTTTTT.

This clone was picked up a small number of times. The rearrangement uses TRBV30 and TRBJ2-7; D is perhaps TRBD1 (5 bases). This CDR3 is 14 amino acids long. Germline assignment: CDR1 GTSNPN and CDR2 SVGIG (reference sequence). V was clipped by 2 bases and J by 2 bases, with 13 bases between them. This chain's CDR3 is CAWSPGLGTYEQYF. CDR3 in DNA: TGTGCCTGGAGTCCAGGGCTAGGGACCTACGAGCAGTACTTC.

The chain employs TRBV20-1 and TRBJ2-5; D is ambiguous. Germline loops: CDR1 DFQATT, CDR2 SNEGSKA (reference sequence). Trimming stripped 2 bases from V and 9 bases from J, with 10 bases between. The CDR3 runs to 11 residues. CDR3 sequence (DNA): TGCAGTGCTAGATCCGCATGGGCCCAGTACTTC. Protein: CSARSAWAQYF.

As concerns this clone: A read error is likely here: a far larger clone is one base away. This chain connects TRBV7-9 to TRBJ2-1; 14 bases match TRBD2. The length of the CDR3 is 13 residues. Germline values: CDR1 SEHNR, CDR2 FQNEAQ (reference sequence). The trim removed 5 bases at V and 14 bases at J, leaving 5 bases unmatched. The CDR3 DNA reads TGTGCCAGCAGCGCGACTAGCGGGGGGGTAAAGTTCTTC. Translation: CASSATSGGVKFF. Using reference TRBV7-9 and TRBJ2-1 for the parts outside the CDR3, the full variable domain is DTGVSQNPRHKITKRGQNVTFRCDPISEHNRLYWYRQTLGQGPEFLTYFQNEAQLEKSRLLSDRFSAERPKGSFSTLEIQRTEQGDSAMYLCASSATSGGVKFFGPGTRLTVL.

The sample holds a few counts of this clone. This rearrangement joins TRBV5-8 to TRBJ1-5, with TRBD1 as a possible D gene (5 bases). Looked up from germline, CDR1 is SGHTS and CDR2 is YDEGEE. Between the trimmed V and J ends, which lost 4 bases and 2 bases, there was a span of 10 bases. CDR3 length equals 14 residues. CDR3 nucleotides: TGTGCCAGCAGCCCCGGGGCAGGCAATCAGCCCCAGCATTTT. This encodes CASSPGAGNQPQHF.